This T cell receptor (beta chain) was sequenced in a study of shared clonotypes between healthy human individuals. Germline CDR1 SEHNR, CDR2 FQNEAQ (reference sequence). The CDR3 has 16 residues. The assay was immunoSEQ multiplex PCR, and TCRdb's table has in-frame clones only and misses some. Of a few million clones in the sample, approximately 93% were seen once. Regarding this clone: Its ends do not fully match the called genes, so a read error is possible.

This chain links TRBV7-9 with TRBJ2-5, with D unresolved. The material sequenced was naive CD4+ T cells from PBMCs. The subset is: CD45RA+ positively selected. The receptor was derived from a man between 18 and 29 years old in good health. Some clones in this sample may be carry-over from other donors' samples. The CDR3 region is CASTLYRPSSQETQYF. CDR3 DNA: TGTGCCAGCACCTTATATAGACCATCAAGCCAAGAGACCCAGTACTTC.